Presented here are 3 T cell receptor beta chains from one specimen sequenced in a study of radiotherapy plus CTLA-4 blockade in lung cancer. Profiling relied on immunoSEQ multiplex PCR, and the TCRdb table lists in-frame clones only, not all of them. The data show tens of thousands of clones, roughly 70% seen once. This sample comprised peripheral blood, obtained from a patient treated with radiotherapy plus ipilimumab. The receptors originated from a human donor with non-small cell lung cancer who had stable disease on radiotherapy plus ipilimumab.

The chain is built from TRBV5-6 and TRBJ1-4; tentatively, D is TRBD1 (5 bases). The CDR3 loop spans 15 amino acids. Germline-derived CDR1 and CDR2 are SGHDT and YYEEEE. V lost 3 bases, J lost 5 bases, and 14 bases lay in between. Written as DNA, the CDR3 is TGTGCCAGCAGCTCCTACAGGCGTCGGAATGAAAAACTGTTTTTT. It yields the protein CASSSYRRRNEKLFF.

The chain recombines TRBV19 with TRBJ2-1; D remains unclear. The CDR3 spans 15 residues. The germline CDR1 and CDR2 sequences are LNHDA and SQIVND (reference sequence). V dropped 3 bases and J dropped 5 bases, with 14 bases sitting between them. CDR3 in amino acids: CASSMYGKTHNEQFF. The DNA of the CDR3 is TGTGCCAGTAGTATGTACGGAAAGACCCACAATGAGCAGTTCTTC. The variable domain in full, completed from reference TRBV19 and TRBJ2-1, reads DGGITQSPKYLFRKEGQNVTLSCEQNLNHDAMYWYRQDPGQGLRLIYYSQIVNDFQKGDIAEGYSVSREKKESFPLTVTSAQKNPTAFYLCASSMYGKTHNEQFFGPGTRLTVL.

The chain uses TRBV11-3 and TRBJ2-1; no clear D. The CDR3 is made up of 13 amino acids. Trimming removed 0 bases at V and 9 bases at J, with 9 bases between. Germline V gives CDR1 SGHNT, CDR2 YENEEA. In nucleotides, the CDR3 is TGTGCCAGCAGCTTAGACTTAGGATCTGAGCAGTTCTTC. Residues: CASSLDLGSEQFF. Drawing the rest from reference TRBV11-3 and TRBJ2-1, the complete variable domain is EAGVVQSPRYKIIEKKQPVAFWCNPISGHNTLYWYLQNLGQGPELLIRYENEEAVDDSQLPKDRFSAERLKGVDSTLKIQPAELGDSAVYLCASSLDLGSEQFFGPGTRLTVL.